These 4 T cell receptor beta chains were all obtained from the same sample, sequenced in a study of cytomegalovirus exposure and HLA in healthy donors. Primers included in the PCR were 60 Vbeta and 13 Jbeta primers. The data were produced by immunoSEQ multiplex PCR, yet TCRdb's version contains in-frame clones alone and is incomplete. The sample holds approximately 81,000 clones, about four fifths seen once. Sequencing was performed on PBMCs. The receptors stem from a woman between 45 and 60 years old in good health and CMV-seronegative.

V and J are TRBV19 and TRBJ1-2; TRBD1 matches 7 bases. Trimming at V came to 6 bases and at J to 8 bases, leaving 9 bases not matched to a gene. CDR3 size: 13 residues. Germline loops: CDR1 LNHDA, CDR2 SQIVND (reference sequence). DNA of the CDR3: TGTGCCAGTAGCCGGCAGGGGGTGGTGGGCTACACCTTC. It is translated as CASSRQGVVGYTF.

V is TRBV28 and J is TRBJ2-7; a possible D gene is TRBD2 (5 bases). The CDR3 contains 14 residues. The V and J ends lost 6 bases and 2 bases respectively, with 14 bases between them. Germline CDR1 reads MDHEN; CDR2 reads SYDVKM. CDR3 coding DNA: TGTGCCAGCAGCCGGGGTCCCGGGACCTACGAGCAGTACTTC. It is translated as CASSRGPGTYEQYF.

The genes are TRBV5-1 and TRBJ2-1; TRBD2 might be the D (5 bases). CDR3 size: 15 residues. Germline loops: CDR1 SGHRS, CDR2 YFSETQ. Trimming cost V 4 bases and J 6 bases, with 17 bases left between them. In DNA form, the CDR3 reads TGCGCCAGCAGCCCGGGATTGTTTGGGTCCAATGAGCAGTTCTTC. Translating gives CASSPGLFGSNEQFF.

CDR3 DNA sequence: TGTGCCAGCAGCGTAGATCCAGGGGATCTTTGGAATGAGCAGTTCTTC. Its translation is CASSVDPGDLWNEQFF. This chain uses TRBV9 with TRBJ2-1; tentatively, D is TRBD1 (6 bases). CDR1 SGDLS and CDR2 YYNGEE come from the germline V gene. V was clipped by 0 bases and J by 7 bases, with 17 bases between them. The CDR3 loop spans 16 amino acids.